A single sample gave rise to the 32 T cell receptor beta chains below, sequenced in a study of OX40 agonist ivuxolimab in advanced cancers. The method was immunoSEQ multiplex PCR; TCRdb's version includes in-frame clones alone and lacks a portion of them. The data hold approximately 100,000 clones, with less than 95% observed a single time. The sequencing used CD4+ or CD8+ T cells sorted from blood, collected in a trial of the OX40 agonist ivuxolimab. All receptors come from an adult with an advanced solid tumor such as melanoma, head and neck, liver or kidney cancer.

The sample holds one count of this clone. The V call is TRBV7-8, the J call TRBJ1-2; D perhaps matches TRBD1 (6 bases). CDR1 and CDR2 (germline): SGHVS, FQNEAQ. V was shortened by 7 bases and J by 4 bases, with 16 bases between the two germline ends. The CDR3 has 14 residues. The DNA of the CDR3 is TGTGCCAGCAAGAGCGGGGGCGCGGGCTATGGCTACACCTTC. As protein: CASKSGGAGYGYTF.

The chain uses TRBV30 and TRBJ2-7, with 7 positions matching TRBD1. This CDR3 is 15 amino acids long. With V trimmed by 2 bases and J by 2 bases, 9 bases remained unmatched. Germline V gene data show CDR1 as GTSNPN and CDR2 as SVGIG (reference sequence). In DNA form, the CDR3 reads TGTGCCTGGAGTAGAGGGGGCCTACCCACCTACGAGCAGTACTTC. It yields the protein CAWSRGGLPTYEQYF.

The CDR3 spells CASMGLRGPSTDTQYF. The CDR3 nucleotides read TGTGCCAGTATGGGTTTGCGGGGGCCAAGCACAGATACGCAGTATTTT. The rearrangement links TRBV11-2 to TRBJ2-3, with D perhaps matching TRBD2 (7 bases). The V end was cut by 9 bases, the J end by 0 bases, with 19 bases between. Looked up from germline, CDR1 is SGHAT and CDR2 is FQNNGV. The CDR3 is made up of 16 amino acids.

In nucleotides, the CDR3 is TGTGCCAGTAGGGACAGGGGGGATTTAGGTGAGCAGTTCTTC. It specifies CASRDRGDLGEQFF. The chain combines TRBV19 with TRBJ2-1; 10 bases fit TRBD1. This CDR3 has 14 residues. Germline CDR1 LNHDA, CDR2 SQIVND (reference sequence). The J segment lost 9 bases and the V segment lost 6 bases, leaving 8 bases of the junction unmatched.

A single count supports this clone. The rearrangement joins TRBV5-1 to TRBJ1-6; 10 nucleotides match TRBD1. CDR1 SGHRS and CDR2 YFSETQ come from the germline V gene. V trimming: 1 base; J trimming: 10 bases; junction bases outside the gene matches: 8. The length of the CDR3 is 16 residues. The CDR3 is CASSLIVTGGASPLHF. The DNA for the CDR3 is TGCGCCAGCAGCTTGATTGTGACAGGGGGCGCATCACCCCTCCACTTT.

The chain has TRBV2 and TRBJ2-1; 9 bases map to TRBD1. Germline V gene sequence: CDR1 SNHLY, CDR2 FYNNEI. CDR3 size: 15 residues. The trim removed 5 bases at V and 4 bases at J, leaving 6 bases unmatched. CDR3 sequence: CASSLQGAGYNEQFF. The DNA of the CDR3 is TGTGCCAGCAGTCTACAGGGGGCGGGGTACAATGAGCAGTTCTTC.

The rearrangement uses TRBV11-3 and TRBJ2-3; D ambiguous. CDR3 size: 14 residues. V gave up 3 bases and J gave up 1 base, with 8 bases separating them. Per the germline V gene, CDR1 is SGHNT and CDR2 is YENEEA. The CDR3 protein is CASSLGGGTDTQYF. CDR3 bases: TGTGCCAGCAGCTTGGGCGGTGGCACAGATACGCAGTATTTT.

The chain recombines TRBV6-4 with TRBJ1-2; 9 positions match TRBD1. Per germline, CDR1 MRHNA and CDR2 SNTAGT. Trimming removed 5 bases from V and 4 bases from J; junction bases left unmatched: 11. CDR3 size: 16 residues. The CDR3 spells CASSPGDTGGRYGYTF. In DNA form, the CDR3 reads TGTGCCAGCAGTCCAGGGGATACAGGGGGCCGCTATGGCTACACCTTC.

The rearrangement joins TRBV28 to TRBJ2-7; D may be TRBD1 or TRBD2 (5 bases each). The CDR3 is 15 residues long. V lost 4 bases, J lost 6 bases, and 19 bases lay in between. Germline V gives CDR1 MDHEN, CDR2 SYDVKM. Here the CDR3 DNA reads TGTGCCAGCAGTTCAACCGGGACCTTTCCCTGCGAGCAGTACTTC. This codes for CASSSTGTFPCEQYF.

This chain uses TRBV27 with TRBJ1-6, with 8 bases that match TRBD1. V lost 6 bases and J lost 7; bases outside the gene matches: 8. The CDR3 is 15 amino acids. Per the germline V gene, CDR1 is MNHEY and CDR2 is SMNVEV (reference sequence). The CDR3 DNA is TGTGCCAGCAGGTTGGGACAGGCCCTAAATTCACCCCTCCACTTT. The encoded protein is CASRLGQALNSPLHF.

The rearrangement joins TRBV19 to TRBJ2-6; tentative D call: TRBD2 (5 bases). Germline CDR1 and CDR2: LNHDA and SQIVND (reference sequence). V dropped 4 bases and J dropped 1 base, with 11 bases sitting between them. There are 16 residues in the CDR3. Here the CDR3 reads CASSTPPGSGANVLTF. CDR3 bases: TGTGCCAGTAGTACGCCCCCGGGGTCTGGGGCCAACGTCCTGACTTTC.

V is TRBV7-2 and J is TRBJ2-1; TRBD1 agrees at 10 bases. With 7 bases clipped from V and 6 bases from J, the junction kept 3 bases outside the gene matches. This CDR3 contains 13 residues. Germline V gives CDR1 SGHTA, CDR2 FQGNSA. The CDR3 sequence: CASMGQGFNEQFF. DNA for the CDR3: TGTGCCAGCATGGGACAGGGGTTCAATGAGCAGTTCTTC.

This clone was picked up one time. The chain links TRBV30 to TRBJ1-3; the D is unclear. From germline, CDR1 is GTSNPN and CDR2 SVGIG (reference sequence). This CDR3 comprises 11 residues. V was shortened by 6 bases and J by 4 bases, with 7 bases between the two germline ends. CDR3 sequence: CACSRGNTIYF. CDR3 nucleotide sequence: TGTGCCTGCAGTCGGGGAAACACCATATATTTT. The variable domain in full, completed from reference TRBV30 and TRBJ1-3, reads SQTIHQWPATLVQPVGSPLSLECTVEGTSNPNLYWYRQAAGRGLQLLFYSVGIGQISSEVPQNLSASRPQDRQFILSSKKLLLSDSGFYLCACSRGNTIYFGEGSWLTVV.

This sequence joins TRBV7-2 and TRBJ2-5, with D tentatively TRBD2 (5 bases). Gene TRBJ2-7 matches the end of the DNA better, so the J call may be wrong. There are 12 residues in the CDR3. Germline-derived CDR1 and CDR2 are SGHTA and FQGNSA. This CDR3 reads CASSLGEFEQYF. Written as DNA, the CDR3 is TGTGCCAGCAGCTTAGGGGAGTTCGAGCAGTACTTC.

This clone was counted a single time. The rearrangement uses TRBV5-4 and TRBJ1-5; 10 bases match TRBD1. This CDR3 is 15 amino acids long. V was clipped by 4 bases and J by 7 bases; unmatched bases: 8. CDR1 SGHNT and CDR2 YYREEE come from the germline V gene (reference sequence). CDR3 in amino acids: CASSTGTGDGQPQHF. The CDR3 nucleotides read TGTGCCAGCAGCACCGGGACAGGGGATGGGCAGCCCCAGCATTTT. Using reference TRBV5-4 and TRBJ1-5 for the parts outside the CDR3, the full variable domain is ETGVTQSPTHLIKTRGQQVTLRCSSQSGHNTVSWYQQALGQGPQFIFQYYREEENGRGNFPPRFSGLQFPNYSSELNVNALELDDSALYLCASSTGTGDGQPQHFGDGTRLSIL.

The chain uses TRBV11-2 and TRBJ2-7; D is unclear. V lost 6 bases and J 0 bases, leaving 15 bases between the germline ends. The germline V gene encodes CDR1 SGHAT and CDR2 FQNNGV. The CDR3 has 15 residues. In DNA form, the CDR3 reads TGTGCCAGCAGTCAACATCGGTCCTCCTCCTACGAGCAGTACTTC. Translating it yields CASSQHRSSSYEQYF.

This sequence joins TRBV7-2 and TRBJ2-1; TRBD1 or TRBD2 may be the D gene (5 bases each). Germline CDR1 and CDR2: SGHTA and FQGNSA. This CDR3 spans 18 amino acids. With 5 bases removed from V and 1 base from J, the gap between germline ends came to 21 bases. CDR3 region: CASSQPSFGGVSYNEQFF. DNA of the CDR3: TGTGCCAGCAGCCAACCAAGCTTTGGGGGAGTTTCCTACAATGAGCAGTTCTTC.

CDR3: CASSLRDREGYTF. CDR3 coding DNA: TGTGCCAGCAGCCTCCGGGACAGAGAAGGCTACACCTTC. The chain couples TRBV5-6 to TRBJ1-2, with TRBD1 matching over 7 bases. The CDR3 runs 13 residues. Per the germline V gene, CDR1 is SGHDT and CDR2 is YYEEEE. V gave up 4 bases and J gave up 8 bases; unmatched junction bases: 8.

V and J are TRBV18 and TRBJ2-1, with D possibly being TRBD2 (7 bases). The CDR3 contains 16 residues. Per germline, CDR1 KGHSH and CDR2 LQKENI. Trimming took 2 bases from V and 2 from J, leaving 13 bases between them. The CDR3 nucleotides read TGTGCCAGCTCACCAAAGTGGGGGGGCACCTACAATGAGCAGTTCTTC. Protein sequence: CASSPKWGGTYNEQFF.

The J gene is TRBJ2-2, the V gene TRBV4-1; D gene unclear. The CDR3 length is 16 residues. Germline CDR1 reads MGHRA; CDR2 reads YSYEKL. Trimming removed 3 bases at V and 1 base at J, with 12 bases between. CDR3 sequence: CASSQESTENTGELFF. In DNA, the CDR3 is TGCGCCAGCAGCCAGGAATCCACAGAGAACACCGGGGAGCTGTTTTTT.

This clone showed up just a few times. The chain couples TRBV10-1 to TRBJ1-6, with D hard to call. Deletions cut 6 bases from V and 10 bases from J, with 13 bases between. CDR3 length: 13 residues. Per the germline V gene, CDR1 is WNHNN and CDR2 is SYGVQD (reference sequence). The chain's CDR3 is CASRSDPGSPLHF. CDR3 sequence (DNA): TGCGCCAGCAGGAGCGACCCCGGCTCACCCCTCCACTTT.

This chain links TRBV2 with TRBJ2-1, with D hard to call. This CDR3 has 13 amino acids. The germline V and J ends were trimmed by 3 bases and 6 bases, with 9 bases remaining between them. CDR1 and CDR2 (germline): SNHLY, FYNNEI. CDR3 loop: CASSDKTPNEQFF. The CDR3 DNA reads as TGTGCCAGCAGTGATAAAACCCCCAATGAGCAGTTCTTC.

CDR3 sequence: CASTNLGRGYGYTF. The DNA of the CDR3 is TGTGCCAGCACCAACTTGGGCAGGGGCTATGGCTACACCTTC. The chain couples TRBV5-6 to TRBJ1-2; maybe TRBD1 (6 bases). Trimming removed 6 bases at V and 4 bases at J, with 16 bases between. Germline V gene data show CDR1 as SGHDT and CDR2 as YYEEEE. The CDR3 is 14 residues long.

The chain is built from TRBV18 and TRBJ2-5; D possibly corresponds to TRBD1 (6 bases). Germline assignment: CDR1 KGHSH and CDR2 LQKENI. This CDR3 comprises 16 residues. The V end was cut by 8 bases, the J end by 4 bases, with 23 bases between. For the CDR3, the DNA is TGTGCCAGCCATTCCGTCCGGCAGGGGACGGGAGAGACCCAGTACTTC. This translates into CASHSVRQGTGETQYF.

In this sample, this clone turned up a few times. The chain joins TRBV4-1 to TRBJ2-1; D not certain. With 1 base removed from V and 0 bases from J, the gap between germline ends came to 7 bases. Germline CDR1 MGHRA, CDR2 YSYEKL. The CDR3 length is 15 residues. The DNA for the CDR3 is TGCGCCAGCAGCCAAGGTACGAGCTCCTACAATGAGCAGTTCTTC. Amino acids: CASSQGTSSYNEQFF.

The CDR3 nucleotides read TGTGCCAGCAGCCACTTACGGGGGGCCTACGAGCAGTACTTC. Its protein is CASSHLRGAYEQYF. This chain uses TRBV14 with TRBJ2-7; 7 bases map to TRBD2. CDR1 SGHDN and CDR2 FVKESK come from the germline V gene. The junction had 4 bases not matched to a gene; V was cut back by 3 bases and J by 2 bases. The CDR3 totals 14 residues.

The V gene is TRBV7-2, the J gene TRBJ2-5; no clear D. The CDR3 extends over 14 amino acids. The V gene's germline CDR1 is SGHTA and CDR2 FQGNSA. Trimming took off 3 bases at V and 2 bases at J, with 10 bases between the two ends. CDR3 residues: CASSFPYIQETQYF. Here the CDR3 DNA reads TGTGCCAGCAGCTTCCCATACATTCAAGAGACCCAGTACTTC.

This chain connects TRBV19 to TRBJ1-4; 8 bases are a match to TRBD1. Trimming took 7 bases from V and 7 from J; bases not matched to a gene: 11. CDR3 length: 15 residues. The germline V gene encodes CDR1 LNHDA and CDR2 SQIVND (reference sequence). The CDR3: CASTEGQGGPEKLFF. The CDR3 bases are TGTGCCAGTACTGAAGGACAGGGCGGCCCTGAAAAACTGTTTTTT.

The chain recombines TRBV6-6 with TRBJ2-5, with D uncertain. V was pared by 7 bases and J by 0 bases, with 6 bases between. The CDR3 consists of 12 residues. Germline V gene data show CDR1 as MNHNY and CDR2 as SVGAGI (reference sequence). The CDR3 DNA sequence: TGTGCCAGCAATTGGTACCAAGAGACCCAGTACTTC. It codes for CASNWYQETQYF.

The rearrangement links TRBV28 to TRBJ1-5; no clear D. The CDR3 is 16 amino acids. Germline loops: CDR1 MDHEN, CDR2 SYDVKM. Trimming stripped 3 bases from V and 7 bases from J, with 19 bases between. CDR3 sequence: CASSFFSRGRGQPQHF. CDR3 DNA: TGTGCCAGCAGTTTTTTCTCGAGAGGGCGGGGACAGCCCCAGCATTTT.

The chain combines TRBV27 with TRBJ2-5; 11 positions match TRBD2. Germline CDR1 reads MNHEY; CDR2 reads SMNVEV (reference sequence). The junction had 11 bases not matched to a gene; V was cut back by 4 bases and J by 7 bases. The CDR3 consists of 16 residues. The CDR3 protein is CASSSLLAGATGTQYF. CDR3 nucleotides: TGTGCCAGCAGTTCGTTACTAGCGGGGGCTACCGGGACCCAGTACTTC.

J is TRBJ2-1 and V is TRBV7-2; a weak D match, TRBD2 (6 bases). V was clipped by 2 bases and J by 10 bases, with 9 bases between them. Germline loops: CDR1 SGHTA, CDR2 FQGNSA. This CDR3 spans 12 amino acids. For the CDR3, the DNA is TGTGCCAGCAGCTTACAGCTAGCGGAGCAGTTCTTC. This codes for CASSLQLAEQFF.